The subject of this entry is one T cell receptor beta chain. CDR3 length: 17 residues. CDR1 SGDLS and CDR2 YYNGEE come from the germline V gene. With V trimmed by 0 bases and J by 9 bases, 13 bases remained unmatched. This sample was taken from a study of control samples from healthy donors and cancer patients. Sequenced by immunoSEQ multiplex PCR; TCRdb stores in-frame clones only, minus some. The table records 100,000 to 150,000 clones, roughly 84% of them present only once. The V gene is TRBV9, the J gene TRBJ2-3; 10 bases line up with TRBD2. Sequencing used blood. This receptor was obtained from a man aged 45-65 years in good health. The CDR3 here is CASSVEVAGGPAGTQYF. Written as DNA, the CDR3 is TGTGCCAGCAGCGTAGAAGTAGCGGGGGGACCCGCGGGCACGCAGTATTTT.